Reported below is one T cell receptor beta chain. Its antigen is currently unknown. Expressed TCRB transcripts got sequenced, as all isolated RNA was reverse transcribed. Here immunoSEQ multiplex PCR was the method, and the copy in TCRdb shows in-frame clones only, minus some. The repertoire consists of about 150,000 clones, with over 8.5% occurring once and the leading ten covering roughly 2%. This entry belongs to a study of beta chain features in type 1 diabetes. Notes on the study in general: When VDJ junctions were examined, type 1 diabetes patients showed fewer insertions and more deletions.

The V end lost 0 bases, the J end lost 7 bases, and 9 bases lay between the germline ends. Germline CDR1 MNHEY, CDR2 SVGAGI. This CDR3 spans 13 amino acids. This clonotype was obtained from a man between 18 and 35 years old in good health. V is TRBV6-5 and J is TRBJ2-5; unclear D gene. Sequencing input: central memory CD4+ T cells from blood. In nucleotides, the CDR3 is TGTGCCAGCAGTTACTCGGCCGCCCGGACCCAGTACTTC. Translating gives CASSYSAARTQYF.